This TCR beta chain was captured by sequencing in a study of blood T cell repertoires in COVID-19. Study information: Specimens from acute and convalescent COVID-19 originated in the United States, Italy and Spain.

This clone was counted a single time. Germline CDR1 KGHDR, CDR2 SFDVKD. The CDR3 is made up of 15 amino acids. V trimming: 3 bases; J trimming: 6 bases; junction bases outside the gene matches: 9. Under the authors' procedure: Reference gene primer amplification yielded estimated nucleated cell counts. The assay was immunoSEQ multiplex PCR, and TCRdb's table has in-frame clones only and misses some. Clonal size and the V and J genes are those of that table, whereas D and trimming came from the DNA. The sample consists of roughly 330,000 clones, more than 75% of them appearing once. The study drew participants aged about 18 to 89 years from approximately 23 US areas. Participant-given clinical history determined each cohort assignment.

The clonotype comes from a woman between 25 and 40 years old who had recovered from COVID-19. The genes are TRBV24-1 and TRBJ2-7, with TRBD1 matching over 8 bases. Input material: PBMCs or T cells enriched from blood (not recorded which). This CDR3 reads CATSDPGQGTGEQYF. DNA for the CDR3: TGTGCCACCAGTGATCCTGGACAGGGAACGGGCGAGCAGTACTTC.